Sequencing of this T cell receptor (beta chain) was carried out in a study of blood T cell repertoires in COVID-19. Turning to the study itself: Samples of COVID-19 (acute and convalescent) were obtained from the United States, Italy and Spain. Nucleic acid was either cDNA or gDNA, and it came from T cells, B-cell-depleted T cells, or PBMCs.

V gave up 6 bases and J gave up 2 bases, with 10 bases separating them. The CDR3 is 13 amino acids. The protocol was immunoSEQ multiplex PCR, while the TCRdb copy is restricted to in-frame clones and leaves out a portion. Of about 120,000 clones listed, roughly 79% are singletons. The sequenced sample consisted of peripheral blood. This sequence was found in an elderly woman with active or convalescent COVID-19. This chain uses TRBV12-3 or TRBV12-4 with TRBJ1-2; no clear D gene. The CDR3 bases are TGTGCCAGCAGCTCATCCCAGAACTATGGCTACACCTTC. As protein: CASSSSQNYGYTF.